This TCR beta chain was sequenced during a study of T cell changes during pregnancy in multiple sclerosis. With V trimmed by 0 bases and J by 8 bases, 1 base remained unmatched. Germline V gives CDR1 SGDLS, CDR2 YYNGEE. The CDR3 totals 14 residues. TCRdb keeps only in-frame clones here, not all; method: immunoSEQ multiplex PCR. The sample consists of about 50,000 clones, 90% to 95% of them appearing once. This clone was counted once. J is TRBJ2-4 and V is TRBV9; 11 bases line up with TRBD1. The TCR was taken from a female donor with multiple sclerosis, enrolled in a pregnancy study. Sequenced here: CD8+ T cells from peripheral blood mononuclear cells, sampled before pregnancy. The CDR3 here is CASSVGDRGDIQYF. In DNA form, the CDR3 reads TGTGCCAGCAGCGTAGGGGACAGGGGGGACATTCAGTACTTC.